This T cell receptor beta chain was obtained from a study of T cells in Graves' hyperthyroidism and ophthalmopathy (dated by TCRdb to about 2019). As for the study more broadly: Peripheral blood was collected at initial diagnosis, before any treatment. A discovery cohort of about a hundred patients, roughly 45 with Graves' ophthalmopathy and fewer than 65 with stable Graves' hyperthyroidism, was used to find distinguishing TCR V-J signatures. The 100 or so discovery patients were randomly split 7:3 into training and test sets. Whether ophthalmopathy could be predicted prospectively was tested in an independent validation cohort made up of about 18 hyperthyroidism patients plus 17 patients who later progressed to ophthalmopathy. In addition, the study compared T-cell repertoires in thyroid tissue and in blood from six Graves' hyperthyroidism patients. TCR Vbeta CDR3 sequencing of fewer than 150 peripheral blood samples (43 ophthalmopathy, about 75 hyperthyroidism and 17 progressor patients) is reported in the paper. Once sampling was done, hyperthyroidism patients were given methimazole at a starting dose of 30 mg daily, whereas ophthalmopathy patients were given high-dose intravenous methylprednisolone. Here is what the overall study found, with its caveats: Most expanded thyroid clonotypes (frequency above 0.001) were also detected in blood, suggesting blood repertoires may reflect thyroid immune responses. No statistical method was used to set the sample size in advance, and investigators knew the group allocation. In validation, progression to ophthalmopathy was predicted by the model with roughly 69% sensitivity and 72% to 85% specificity, a median of roughly 6 months before onset. Ophthalmopathy was separated from stable hyperthyroidism by a 13 V-J signature model, with roughly 88% sensitivity and approximately 84% specificity obtained in cross-validation and 80%/75% obtained in testing.

The TCR beta CDR3 regions were amplified from the RNA transcripts. The first round of RT-PCR for the TCR CDR3 was performed with the HTBI primer set and the Qiagen OneStep RT-PCR kit. A second multiplex PCR round built the libraries, followed by size selection and purification. Sequencing of the libraries was done on an Illumina HiSeq2000 using paired-end 100 bp reads. In the paper's pipeline: SOAPnuke was used to process the raw data, removing reads that contained adapters or uncalled bases, had a mean Phred below 15, or lacked an exact match to the constant primer or identifier. COPE v1.2.5 was used to merge the high-quality paired reads, and each unique nucleotide sequence was defined as a clonotype. Clonotypes were aligned to IMGT TRBV, TRBD and TRBJ reference segments using MiTCR v1.1. Only V-J combinations with frequency above 0.0001, covering 99.2% of repertoires, were analysed. A TCS score was defined as the ratio between F50 (clonal expansion) and ExV (chaos), using BLOSUM62-based TCRdist between CDR3 peptides within each V-J. Welch's t-statistics and random forest reduced roughly 540 V-J features to about 13, which were used in a naive Bayes classifier (R e1071). TCRdb reran the public reads through fastp at Q25 and MiXCR, keeping productive beta chains. When rows share a CDR3 protein, they turn into one entry using the most common DNA and genes. The V and J calls shown here were made by TCRdb, not taken from the authors' results. The sample has about 290,000 distinct CDR3 sequences on record, roughly 15% of them singletons. The ten top clones hold almost 8% of the sample.

The sample holds a few counts of this clonotype. The antigen it binds to is not known. No much larger clone exists at a distance of one base, and base qualities are not known. Hyperthyroidism patients were newly diagnosed, had a disease duration of under 2 months, and were aged 18 to 65 years. Patients with uncontrolled infections, other autoimmune diseases, pregnancy or lactation were excluded. Diagnoses were based on clinical symptoms, serum thyroxine and TRAb, thyroid ultrasound and orbital computed tomography. Blood from progressor patients was drawn when they were first diagnosed with hyperthyroidism, before any ophthalmopathy symptoms appeared. PBMCs were isolated from about 10 ml of fresh peripheral blood by Ficoll-Paque density gradient centrifugation. Patients classed as progressors first received a Graves' hyperthyroidism diagnosis and then went on to develop ophthalmopathy during follow-up. Total RNA was extracted using Trizol reagent, and RNA quality was assessed on an Agilent 2100 Bioanalyzer.

Based on the germline V gene (reference sequence), the CDR1 and CDR2 sequences are LNHDA and SQIVND. The CDR3 contains 13 residues, cysteine and phenylalanine counted. The retained sequence is limited to the CDR3, 39 bases, with the frame set at the first base. V drops 3 bases and J drops 8 bases, leaving 13 bases in between. The specimen sequenced was blood. The sequence was obtained from a woman in her twenties or thirties with Graves' hyperthyroidism that later progressed to Graves' ophthalmopathy. The V gene is TRBV19 and the J gene is TRBJ1-1; no confident D gene assignment can be made. The DNA is TGTGCCAGTAGTATCAACCCTTCTTGGGAAGCTTTCTTT. The resulting protein is CASSINPSWEAFF. With all but the CDR3 taken from the reference TRBV19 and TRBJ1-1 genes, the full variable domain is: DGGITQSPKYLFRKEGQNVTLSCEQNLNHDAMYWYRQDPGQGLRLIYYSQIVNDFQKGDIAEGYSVSREKKESFPLTVTSAQKNPTAFYLCASSINPSWEAFFGQGTRLTVV.